This TCR beta chain was identified in a study of shared clonotypes between healthy human individuals. Only in-frame clones appear in the TCRdb table, and some are missing; sequencing was by immunoSEQ multiplex PCR. Of 85,000 to 100,000 clones detected, almost 70% appear once; the ten largest clones hold approximately 50%. The CDR3 is made up of 15 amino acids. V shed 6 bases and J 4 bases; nucleotides not matched to a gene: 6. Germline values: CDR1 KGHSH, CDR2 LQKENI. The source of this sequence is a man aged 30-40 years in good health. The chain employs TRBV18 and TRBJ2-6; 7 bases fit TRBD1. Sequencing used memory CD8+ T cells sorted from blood. The subset here: CD45RO+ cells pooled with CCR7-negative TemRA cells. The CDR3 coding sequence is TGTGCCAGCTCCCGTGACAGGGCCGGGGCCAACGTCCTGACTTTC. This translates into CASSRDRAGANVLTF.